A selection of T cell receptor beta chains follows, all from one sample in a study of post-analysis software for immune sequencing data. TCRdb processed the PCR reads anew with MiXCR; each CDR3 protein has one entry. The table shows some 690,000 distinct CDR3 sequences, with around 64% occurring only once. The source material was blood. Every receptor here comes from a girl aged 2 to 9 with multiple sclerosis. CDR3s include the opening cysteine and the closing phenylalanine or tryptophan. The D gene is left open where the match is weak. The size of a clone is reported for some rows only, either as once, few or many, or as a class for expanded clones.

size	V	D	J	DNA	CDR3
few	TRBV20-1	NA	TRBJ2-7	TGCAGTGCTAGAGATGAAACCCGCTACGAGCAGTACTTC	CSARDETRYEQYF
NA	TRBV20-1	NA	TRBJ2-3	TGCAGTGCTGTCCCGGGACCCCCCATCACAGATACGCAGTATTTT	CSAVPGPPITDTQYF
NA	TRBV5-1	TRBD1	TRBJ1-2	TGCGCCAGCAGCTTGCAGACAGGGGGCAGAGGCTACACCTTC	CASSLQTGGRGYTF
few	TRBV25-1	NA	TRBJ1-4	TGTGCCAGCAGTGACGACAGAGCAACTAATGAAAAACTGTTTTTT	CASSDDRATNEKLFF
NA	TRBV6-5	NA	TRBJ1-6	TGTGCCAGCAGTTACGGCCGGTGGTCACCCCTCCACTTT	CASSYGRWSPLHF
NA	TRBV7-2	NA	TRBJ2-3	TGTGCCAGCAGCTTAGTGGGAACAGGGCCCACAGATACGCAGTATTTT	CASSLVGTGPTDTQYF
NA	TRBV27	NA	TRBJ1-5	TGTGCCAGCAGTTATCAACGTTTTCAGCCCCAGCATTTT	CASSYQRFQPQHF
once	TRBV10-3	NA	TRBJ2-5	TGTGCCAGTACCCAGGGCCAACAAGAGACCCAGTACTTC	CASTQGQQETQYF
NA	TRBV12-3/TRBV12-4	NA	TRBJ1-1	TGTGCCAGCAGTTTAGAGACCGGTGGGGGAGCTTTCTTT	CASSLETGGGAFF
NA	TRBV12-3/TRBV12-4	NA	TRBJ1-5	TGTGCCAGCAGTTTGTCCCCAGGGGCACCAAATCAGCCCCAGCATTTT	CASSLSPGAPNQPQHF
once	TRBV19	NA	TRBJ2-6	TGTGCCAGTAGTACTGGTGGTGGGGCCAACGTCCTGACTTTC	CASSTGGGANVLTF
few	TRBV6-5	NA	TRBJ1-2	TGTGCCGCGCGGACGACAGCTAACTATGGCTACACCTTC	CAARTTANYGYTF
few	TRBV10-3	TRBD1	TRBJ2-1	TGTGCCCCGCCGACAGGGATTAATGAGCAGTTCTTC	CAPPTGINEQFF
NA	TRBV15	NA	TRBJ2-3	TGTGCCACCCCTATCCAGCCGTACGGGATCTTGGTCGCAGATACGCAGTATTTT	CATPIQPYGILVADTQYF
NA	TRBV6-6	TRBD1	TRBJ2-3	TGTGCCAGCAGAACGAGGGGACAGGGGGAGGATACGCAGTATTTT	CASRTRGQGEDTQYF
NA	TRBV7-2	NA	TRBJ2-3	TGTGCCAGCAGCTTAGGTCGCGGGCCTTCAGATACGCAGTATTTT	CASSLGRGPSDTQYF
NA	TRBV7-2	NA	TRBJ2-1	TGTGCCTGCAGCCCGACCAGGACATACTACAATGAGCAGTTCTTC	CACSPTRTYYNEQFF
NA	TRBV12-3/TRBV12-4	TRBD2	TRBJ2-1	TGTGCCAGCACTTTTAGCGGGAGGAATGAGCAGTTCTTC	CASTFSGRNEQFF
NA	TRBV9	TRBD2	TRBJ2-7	TGTGCCAGCAGCGTAGGGACTAGCGGGAGAGGATCCTACAATGAGCAGTACTTC	CASSVGTSGRGSYNEQYF
NA	TRBV5-5	NA	TRBJ2-5	TGTGCCAGCAGCTTGTATCGGGAGTACAAGCAGTACTTC	CASSLYREYKQYF
NA	TRBV29-1	TRBD2	TRBJ2-7	TGCAGCGTTGAATTACTGACGGGGGGGGCCTACGAGCAGTACTTC	CSVELLTGGAYEQYF
NA	TRBV7-9	TRBD1	TRBJ2-1	TGTGCCAGCAGCATCAACCGGGACAGGGGCAGGGAGTTCTTC	CASSINRDRGREFF
NA	TRBV6-2/TRBV6-3	NA	TRBJ1-6	TGTGCCAGCAGCTCGAATTCACCCCTCCACTTT	CASSSNSPLHF
NA	TRBV7-9	NA	TRBJ1-1	TGTGCCAGCAGCTGGGAGGCAGTGAACACTGAAGCTTTCTTT	CASSWEAVNTEAFF
few	TRBV5-5	NA	TRBJ2-3	TGTGCCAGCAGCTTGAATACAGGGCCGTGGGATACGCAGTATTTT	CASSLNTGPWDTQYF
NA	TRBV7-2	NA	TRBJ1-6	TGTGCCAGCGGCCCAGGAAATTCACCCCTCCACTTT	CASGPGNSPLHF
NA	TRBV29-1	TRBD2	TRBJ2-1	TGCAGCGTTGAAGATTTCGCGGGGGGATACAATGAGCAGTTCTTC	CSVEDFAGGYNEQFF
NA	TRBV7-9	NA	TRBJ2-1	TGTGCCAGCAGCTTAATTCCGGGAGAAGTTAATGAGCAGTTCTTC	CASSLIPGEVNEQFF
NA	TRBV6-5	TRBD1	TRBJ2-3	TGTGCCAGCAGTCCCCGGACAGGTCTCACAGATACGCAGTATTTT	CASSPRTGLTDTQYF
NA	TRBV29-1	TRBD2	TRBJ2-3	TGCAGCGTTGATGGAGCGGGAGGAATTGTAGATACGCAGTATTTT	CSVDGAGGIVDTQYF
few	TRBV12-3/TRBV12-4	TRBD2	TRBJ2-1	TGTGCCAGCAGTTTAAAAGCTAGCGGACTCTCCTACAATGAGCAGTTCTTC	CASSLKASGLSYNEQFF
NA	TRBV7-9	NA	TRBJ1-1	TGTGCCAGCAGCTTATTGGGCATTATGAACACTGAAGCTTTCTTT	CASSLLGIMNTEAFF
few	TRBV12-3/TRBV12-4	NA	TRBJ1-1	TGTGCCAGCAGTTTACTGTACACTGAAGCTTTCTTT	CASSLLYTEAFF
NA	TRBV5-1	NA	TRBJ1-5	TGCGCCAGCAGCTTGGGGCCCAGACCTCATCAGCCCCAGCATTTT	CASSLGPRPHQPQHF
NA	TRBV29-1	TRBD1	TRBJ1-2	TGCAGCGTTGCGGGACAGGGAGGAGCCTTCTATGGCTACACCTTC	CSVAGQGGAFYGYTF
NA	TRBV29-1	NA	TRBJ2-7	TGCAGCGTTGAGCAAACAGGGTCTTACGAGCAGTACTTC	CSVEQTGSYEQYF
NA	TRBV3-1	NA	TRBJ2-1	TGTGCCAGCAGCCAAGTTGGGCATGAGCAGTTCTTC	CASSQVGHEQFF
NA	TRBV29-1	TRBD1	TRBJ2-1	TGCAGCGTCGACAGGGTTAGCTCCTACAATGAGCAGTTCTTC	CSVDRVSSYNEQFF
NA	TRBV7-9	NA	TRBJ2-1	TGTGCCAGCCTTCCCCCGGGGAGCGGAGAGACCCAGTTCTTC	CASLPPGSGETQFF
once	TRBV9	TRBD2	TRBJ2-3	TGTGCCAGCAGCGTAGGACTAGCGGGACCAGATACGCAGTATTTT	CASSVGLAGPDTQYF
NA	TRBV6-5	NA	TRBJ2-4	TGTGCCAGCAGTACGGGATCTCAAGGAACCCAGTACTTC	CASSTGSQGTQYF
few	TRBV9	NA	TRBJ2-4	TGTGCCAGCAGCGTAGGGACGTCCGTCCAGTACTTC	CASSVGTSVQYF
NA	TRBV6-2/TRBV6-3	NA	TRBJ2-5	TGTGCCAGCAGTTACTCGAGGCTGGAGACCCAGTACTTC	CASSYSRLETQYF
NA	TRBV3-1	TRBD1	TRBJ2-5	TGTGCCAGCAGCACCCACGACAGGGACCAAGAGACCCAGTACTTC	CASSTHDRDQETQYF
NA	TRBV6-9	NA	TRBJ1-2	TGTGCCAGCGTGACCACCTTTCGAGGTGATGGCTACACCTTC	CASVTTFRGDGYTF
few	TRBV11-2	NA	TRBJ2-3	TGTGCCAGCAGCCACGTCGATACGCAGTATTTT	CASSHVDTQYF
NA	TRBV6-5	NA	TRBJ1-1	TGTGCCAGCAGTTATCAGTTCCCGGAGGATGAAGCTTTCTTT	CASSYQFPEDEAFF
few	TRBV3-1	NA	TRBJ2-3	TGTGCCAGCAGCCAAGCTTCGGCAGATACGCAGTATTTT	CASSQASADTQYF
NA	TRBV14	TRBD2	TRBJ2-3	TGTGCCAGCAGCCCCAGGGGAGCGGGAGAGTCTGATACGCAGTATTTT	CASSPRGAGESDTQYF
NA	TRBV5-1	NA	TRBJ2-7	TGCGCCAGCAGCTGGTCCCAGGGCTACGAGCAGTACTTC	CASSWSQGYEQYF
NA	TRBV5-1	TRBD1	TRBJ2-5	TGCGCCAGCGGTGTAGACAGGGTTCAAGAGACCCAGTACTTC	CASGVDRVQETQYF
few	TRBV5-1	TRBD2	TRBJ2-7	TGCGCCAGCAGCGATGAGGGACTAGCGGGAGGGTACGAGCAGTACTTC	CASSDEGLAGGYEQYF
NA	TRBV5-1	NA	TRBJ1-2	TGCGCCAGCAGGGGGACGGGAGATGGCTACACCTTC	CASRGTGDGYTF
NA	TRBV24-1	TRBD2	TRBJ2-3	TGTGCTACCAGTGGAAAGCGGGAGTATGATACGCAGTATTTT	CATSGKREYDTQYF
NA	TRBV25-1	NA	TRBJ1-5	TGTGCCAGCAGTGACTCAGGTGGGATCGGTCAGCCCCAGCATTTT	CASSDSGGIGQPQHF